The T cell receptor beta chain described here comes from a study of shared clonotypes between healthy human individuals. Study results and caveats: Generally, naive subsets came out with larger estimated richness than memory subsets.

It was across several immunoSEQ plates that each subset's genomic DNA was evenly split. The repertoire was sequenced with immunoSEQ multiplex PCR; TCRdb's copy has only in-frame clones and lacks some. The table has 1,500,000 or so clones, less than 99% seen once; the top ten hold 0.36%. Germline loops: CDR1 MNHNS, CDR2 SASEGT. Germline trimming cut 3 bases from V and 16 bases from J; bases unmatched to any gene: 14. The CDR3 consists of 15 residues. Points on this clone: Its antigen is currently unknown.

Specimen: naive CD4+ T cells sorted from blood. Subset indicated: CD45RA+ positively selected. This TCR was sampled from a man younger than 45 in good health. The rearrangement joins TRBV6-1 to TRBJ2-1, with TRBD2 matching over 11 bases. CDR3 region: CASSDTSGGMVRHFF. DNA of the CDR3: TGTGCCAGCAGTGACACTAGCGGGGGTATGGTGCGGCATTTCTTC.